Below are 4 T cell receptor beta chains sequenced from a single sample in a study of blood T cell repertoires in COVID-19. Data came from immunoSEQ multiplex PCR; TCRdb stores just in-frame clones and leaves some out. The sample records 150,000 to 200,000 clones, around 91% being singletons. The material sequenced was peripheral blood. The source of these receptors is a man aged 45-60 years with acute or convalescent COVID-19.

The rearrangement uses TRBV28 and TRBJ1-6; TRBD1 aligns across 8 bases. V lost 3 bases to trimming and J lost 9 bases; unmatched junction nucleotides: 1. The CDR3 is 13 residues long. Germline lookup yields CDR1 MDHEN and CDR2 SYDVKM. CDR3: CASSFTGGSPLHF. CDR3 bases: TGTGCCAGCAGTTTTACAGGGGGTTCACCCCTCCACTTT. Supplemented by reference TRBV28 and TRBJ1-6, the full variable domain reads DVKVTQSSRYLVKRTGEKVFLECVQDMDHENMFWYRQDPGLGLRLIYFSYDVKMKEKGDIPEGYSVSREKKERFSLILESASTNQTSMYLCASSFTGGSPLHFGNGTRLTVT.

J is TRBJ2-5 and V is TRBV11-2; weak D call: TRBD1 (6 bases). V lost 3 bases and J 5 bases, leaving 10 bases between the germline ends. Germline V CDR1 and CDR2: SGHAT, FQNNGV. This CDR3 is built from 13 residues. The CDR3 here is CASSFQGSETQYF. Written as DNA, the CDR3 is TGTGCCAGCAGCTTCCAGGGGTCGGAGACCCAGTACTTC.

The chain is built from TRBV7-6 and TRBJ1-1; D call uncertain. Trimming shortened V by 0 bases and J by 3 bases, and 14 bases separated the two germline ends. CDR1 and CDR2 from the germline V gene are SGHVS and FNYEAQ. The CDR3 loop spans 16 amino acids. Here the CDR3 DNA reads TGTGCCAGCAGCTTAGCACTCCCGGGGTCCCACACTGAAGCTTTCTTT. Translating it yields CASSLALPGSHTEAFF.

V and J are TRBV4-3 and TRBJ2-2, with D perhaps TRBD2 (6 bases). The V end lost 4 bases, the J end lost 7 bases, and 13 bases lay between the germline ends. This CDR3 contains 14 residues. The germline CDR1 and CDR2 sequences are LGHNA and YSLEER. DNA for the CDR3: TGCGCCAGCAGCCCCAAGAGGGGAGGCGGGGAGCTGTTTTTT. Residues: CASSPKRGGGELFF.